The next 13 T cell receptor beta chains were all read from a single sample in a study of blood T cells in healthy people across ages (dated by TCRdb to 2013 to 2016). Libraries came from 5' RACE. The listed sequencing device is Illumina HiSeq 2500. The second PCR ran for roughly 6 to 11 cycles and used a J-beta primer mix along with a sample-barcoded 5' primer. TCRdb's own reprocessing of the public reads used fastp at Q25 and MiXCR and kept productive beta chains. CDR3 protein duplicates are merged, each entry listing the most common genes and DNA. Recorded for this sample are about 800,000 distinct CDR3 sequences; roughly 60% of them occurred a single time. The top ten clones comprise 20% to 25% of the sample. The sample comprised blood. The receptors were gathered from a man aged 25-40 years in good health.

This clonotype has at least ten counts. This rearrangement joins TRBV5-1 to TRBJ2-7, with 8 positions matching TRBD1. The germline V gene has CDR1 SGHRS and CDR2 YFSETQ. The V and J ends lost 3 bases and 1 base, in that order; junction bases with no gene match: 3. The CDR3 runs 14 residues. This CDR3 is CASSWTGPSYEQYF. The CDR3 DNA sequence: TGCGCCAGCAGCTGGACAGGGCCTTCCTACGAGCAGTACTTC.

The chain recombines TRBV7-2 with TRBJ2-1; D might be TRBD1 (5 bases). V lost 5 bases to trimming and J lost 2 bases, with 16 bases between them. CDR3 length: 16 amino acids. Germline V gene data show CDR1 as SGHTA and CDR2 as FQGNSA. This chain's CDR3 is CASSPGGAGTYNEQFF. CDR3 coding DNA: TGTGCCAGCAGCCCAGGTGGGGCCGGCACCTACAATGAGCAGTTCTTC.

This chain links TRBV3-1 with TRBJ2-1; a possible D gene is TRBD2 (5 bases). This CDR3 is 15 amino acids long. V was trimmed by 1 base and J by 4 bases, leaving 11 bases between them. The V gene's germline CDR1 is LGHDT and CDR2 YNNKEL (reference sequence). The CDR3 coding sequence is TGTGCCAGCAGCCAAGCGGGGATGTCGTACAATGAGCAGTTCTTC. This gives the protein CASSQAGMSYNEQFF.

CDR3 residues: CASSPGETTGELFF. CDR3 nucleotides: TGTGCCAGCAGCCCGGGGGAGACGACCGGGGAGCTGTTTTTT. The chain couples TRBV7-2 to TRBJ2-2, with a weak D call TRBD2 (6 bases). V lost 5 bases to trimming and J lost 5 bases, with 12 bases between them. CDR1 and CDR2 from the germline V gene are SGHTA and FQGNSA. The CDR3 loop spans 14 amino acids.

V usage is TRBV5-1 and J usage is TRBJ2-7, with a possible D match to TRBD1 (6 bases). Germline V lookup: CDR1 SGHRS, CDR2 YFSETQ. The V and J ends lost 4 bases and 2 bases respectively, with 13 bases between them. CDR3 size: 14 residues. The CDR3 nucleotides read TGCGCCAGCAGCGGATGGGACACAGCCTACGAGCAGTACTTC. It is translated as CASSGWDTAYEQYF.

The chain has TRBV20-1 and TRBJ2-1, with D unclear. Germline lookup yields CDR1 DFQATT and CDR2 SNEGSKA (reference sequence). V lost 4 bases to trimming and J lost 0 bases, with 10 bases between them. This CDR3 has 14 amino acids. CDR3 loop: CSAKETGSYNEQFF. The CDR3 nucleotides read TGCAGTGCTAAAGAAACGGGCTCCTACAATGAGCAGTTCTTC.

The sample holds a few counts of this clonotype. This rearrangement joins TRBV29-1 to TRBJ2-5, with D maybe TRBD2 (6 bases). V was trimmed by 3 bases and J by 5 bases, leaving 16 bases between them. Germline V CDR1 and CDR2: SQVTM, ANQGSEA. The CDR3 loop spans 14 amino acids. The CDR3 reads CSVDLLEGPETQYF. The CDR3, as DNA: TGCAGCGTTGACCTTTTGGAGGGGCCGGAGACCCAGTACTTC.

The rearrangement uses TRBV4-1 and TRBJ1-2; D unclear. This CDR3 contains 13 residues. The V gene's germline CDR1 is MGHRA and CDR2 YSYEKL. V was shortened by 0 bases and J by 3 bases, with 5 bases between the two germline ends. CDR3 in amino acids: CASSQESDYGYTF. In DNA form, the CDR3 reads TGCGCCAGCAGCCAAGAATCGGACTATGGCTACACCTTC.

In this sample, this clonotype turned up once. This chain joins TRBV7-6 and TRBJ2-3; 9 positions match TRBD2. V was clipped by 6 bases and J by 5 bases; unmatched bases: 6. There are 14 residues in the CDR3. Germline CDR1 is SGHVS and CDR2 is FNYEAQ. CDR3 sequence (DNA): TGTGCCAGCAGTACGAGCGGGGGGAAAGATACGCAGTATTTT. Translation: CASSTSGGKDTQYF.

The CDR3 sequence is CASSNWPHRVAPILTF. The CDR3 DNA reads TGTGCCAGCAGCAACTGGCCGCACAGGGTGGCCCCAATACTGACTTTC. The chain joins TRBV7-9 to TRBJ2-6, with D possibly TRBD1 on 6 matching bases. The germline V and J ends were trimmed by 5 bases and 16 bases, with 27 bases remaining between them. Germline CDR1 and CDR2: SEHNR and FQNEAQ (reference sequence). This CDR3 has 16 amino acids.

CDR3 amino acids: CSAQTGVRYYNEQYF. The CDR3 coding sequence is TGCAGTGCTCAGACGGGGGTGAGGTACTACAATGAGCAGTACTTC. The genes are TRBV20-1 and TRBJ2-1; weak D call: TRBD2 (6 bases). The DNA end is more similar to TRBJ2-7, so the J call may be wrong. The CDR3 totals 15 residues. The V gene's germline CDR1 is DFQATT and CDR2 SNEGSKA (reference sequence).

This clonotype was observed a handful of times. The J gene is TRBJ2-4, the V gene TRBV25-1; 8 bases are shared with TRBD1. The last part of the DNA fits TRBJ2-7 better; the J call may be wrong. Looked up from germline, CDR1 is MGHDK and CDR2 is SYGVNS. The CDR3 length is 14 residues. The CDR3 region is CASRPRTGTHEQYF. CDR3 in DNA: TGTGCCAGCCGCCCTCGGACAGGGACCCACGAGCAGTACTTC.

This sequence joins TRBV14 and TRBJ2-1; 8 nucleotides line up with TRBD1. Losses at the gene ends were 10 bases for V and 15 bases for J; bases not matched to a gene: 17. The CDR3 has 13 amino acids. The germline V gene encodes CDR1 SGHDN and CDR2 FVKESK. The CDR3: CAKKDRAHPQRFF. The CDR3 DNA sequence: TGTGCCAAAAAGGACAGGGCCCATCCCCAGCGGTTCTTC. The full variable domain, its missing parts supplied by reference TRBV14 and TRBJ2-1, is EAGVTQFPSHSVIEKGQTVTLRCDPISGHDNLYWYRRVMGKEIKFLLHFVKESKQDESGMPNNRFLAERTGGTYSTLKVQPAELEDSGVYFCAKKDRAHPQRFFGPGTRLTVL.